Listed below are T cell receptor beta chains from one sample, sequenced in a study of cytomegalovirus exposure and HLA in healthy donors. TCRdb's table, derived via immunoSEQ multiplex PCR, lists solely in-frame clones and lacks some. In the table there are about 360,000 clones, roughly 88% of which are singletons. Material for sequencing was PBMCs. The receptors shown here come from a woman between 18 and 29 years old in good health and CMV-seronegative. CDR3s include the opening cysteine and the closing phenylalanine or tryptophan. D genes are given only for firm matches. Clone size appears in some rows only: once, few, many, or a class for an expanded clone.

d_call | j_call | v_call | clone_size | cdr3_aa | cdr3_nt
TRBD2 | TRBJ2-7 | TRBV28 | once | CASSLLGTTYEQYF | TGTGCCAGCAGTCTCCTCGGGACTACCTACGAGCAGTACTTC
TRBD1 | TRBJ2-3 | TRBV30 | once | CAWSGDRVGNTQYF | TGTGCCTGGAGTGGGGACAGGGTGGGAAATACGCAGTATTTT
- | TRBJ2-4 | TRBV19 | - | CASSMQGGKNIQYF | TGTGCCAGTAGTATGCAGGGGGGCAAAAACATTCAGTACTTC
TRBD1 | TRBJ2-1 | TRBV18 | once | CASSPQGQAGEQFF | TGTGCCAGCTCACCACAGGGACAGGCTGGTGAGCAGTTCTTC
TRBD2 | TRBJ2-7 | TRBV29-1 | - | CSVEKQGSGGEQYF | TGCAGCGTTGAAAAACAGGGTAGCGGGGGCGAGCAGTACTTC
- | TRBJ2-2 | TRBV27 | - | CASSLTVNTGELFF | TGTGCCAGCAGTTTGACAGTGAACACCGGGGAGCTGTTTTTT
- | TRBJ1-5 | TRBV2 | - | CASSRTQGDWNQPQHF | TGTGCCAGCAGCCGCACTCAGGGTGATTGGAATCAGCCCCAGCATTTT
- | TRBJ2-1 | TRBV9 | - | CASSVVFSSSYNEQFF | TGTGCCAGCAGCGTAGTCTTTTCCAGCTCCTACAATGAGCAGTTCTTC
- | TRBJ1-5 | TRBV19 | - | CASTRGGLGNQPQHF | TGTGCCAGTACCCGCGGGGGGTTGGGCAATCAGCCCCAGCATTTT
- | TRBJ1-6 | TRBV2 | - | CASSQGALFGSYNSPLHF | TGTGCCAGCAGTCAGGGCGCTTTGTTCGGGTCCTATAATTCACCCCTCCACTTT
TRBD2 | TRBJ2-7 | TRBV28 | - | CASSFTGGIYEQYF | TGTGCCAGCAGTTTTACGGGAGGGATCTACGAGCAGTACTTC
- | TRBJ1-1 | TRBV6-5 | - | CASSYTKSQNTEAFF | TGTGCCAGCAGTTACACCAAGAGCCAGAACACTGAAGCTTTCTTT
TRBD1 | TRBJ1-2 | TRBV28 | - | CASSSILAGGWGYTF | TGTGCCAGCAGTTCTATTTTGGCAGGGGGCTGGGGCTACACCTTC
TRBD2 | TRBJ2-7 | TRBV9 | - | CASSVGAGVGYEQYF | TGTGCCAGCAGCGTAGGGGCGGGAGTGGGCTACGAGCAGTACTTC
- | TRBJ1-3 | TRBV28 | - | CASSFSPGAGNTIYF | TGTGCCAGCAGCTTCAGTCCGGGAGCCGGAAACACCATATATTTT
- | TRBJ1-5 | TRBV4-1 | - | CASSPSYSVSNQPQHF | TGCGCCAGCAGCCCTTCCTACAGTGTCAGCAATCAGCCCCAGCATTTT
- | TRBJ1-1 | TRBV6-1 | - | CASSVGQLNTEAFF | TGTGCCAGCAGTGTAGGACAGTTGAACACTGAAGCTTTCTTT
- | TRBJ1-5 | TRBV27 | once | CPNFRGGLSVSNQPQHF | TGTCCTAATTTTCGGGGGGGGCTTTCCGTCAGCAATCAGCCCCAGCATTTT
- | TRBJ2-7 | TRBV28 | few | CASSFPTGYEQYF | TGTGCCAGCAGTTTCCCGACAGGCTACGAGCAGTACTTC
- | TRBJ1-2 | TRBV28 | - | CASSPRLWEDYGYTF | TGTGCCAGCAGCCCGAGATTGTGGGAGGATTATGGCTACACCTTC
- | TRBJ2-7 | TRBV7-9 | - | CASSGTLHYEQYF | TGTGCCAGCAGCGGGACATTGCACTACGAGCAGTACTTC
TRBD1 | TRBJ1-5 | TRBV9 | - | CASSVGDSNLEPQHF | TGTGCCAGCAGCGTAGGGGACAGTAATTTGGAGCCCCAGCATTTT
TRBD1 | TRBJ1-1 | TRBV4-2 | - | CASSLNDRVPEAFF | TGTGCCAGCAGCCTGAACGACAGGGTCCCTGAAGCTTTCTTT
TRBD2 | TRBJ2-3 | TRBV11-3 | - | CASSLGLAGTGTDTQYF | TGTGCCAGCAGCTTAGGACTAGCGGGGACTGGAACAGATACGCAGTATTTT
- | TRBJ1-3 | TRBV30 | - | CAWGGDGNTIYF | TGTGCCTGGGGCGGGGATGGAAACACCATATATTTT
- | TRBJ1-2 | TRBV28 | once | CASSSTGLVNYGYTF | TGTGCCAGCAGTTCAACAGGGCTAGTTAACTATGGCTACACCTTC
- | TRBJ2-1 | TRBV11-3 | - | CASSRSSDGNEQFF | TGTGCCAGCAGCCGCTCTTCTGACGGGAATGAGCAGTTCTTC